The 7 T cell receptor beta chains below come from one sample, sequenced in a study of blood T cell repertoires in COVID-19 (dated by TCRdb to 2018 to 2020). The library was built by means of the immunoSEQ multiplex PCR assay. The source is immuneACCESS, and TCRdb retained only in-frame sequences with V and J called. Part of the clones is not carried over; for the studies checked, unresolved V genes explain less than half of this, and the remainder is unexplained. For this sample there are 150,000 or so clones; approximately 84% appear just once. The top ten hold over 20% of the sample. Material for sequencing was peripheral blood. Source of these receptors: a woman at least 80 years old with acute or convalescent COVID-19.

CDR3 in amino acids: CASSQDREGQFF. CDR3 coding DNA: TGTGCCAGCAGCCAAGACAGGGAGGGGCAGTTCTTC. This chain uses TRBV3-1 (or the pseudogene TRBV3-2) with TRBJ2-1; 7 bases are a match to TRBD2. The germline V gene encodes CDR1 LGHDT and CDR2 YNNKEL (reference sequence). V lost 0 bases, J lost 12 bases, and 2 bases stayed unmatched. CDR3 length equals 12 residues.

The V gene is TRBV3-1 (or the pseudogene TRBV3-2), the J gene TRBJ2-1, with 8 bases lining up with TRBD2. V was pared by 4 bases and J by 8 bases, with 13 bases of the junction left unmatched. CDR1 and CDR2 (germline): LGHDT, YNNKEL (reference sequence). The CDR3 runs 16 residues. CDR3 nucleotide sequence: TGTGCCAGCAGCCCTCTGGAAGGCGGGAGGTCCCATGAGCAGTTCTTC. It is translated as CASSPLEGGRSHEQFF.

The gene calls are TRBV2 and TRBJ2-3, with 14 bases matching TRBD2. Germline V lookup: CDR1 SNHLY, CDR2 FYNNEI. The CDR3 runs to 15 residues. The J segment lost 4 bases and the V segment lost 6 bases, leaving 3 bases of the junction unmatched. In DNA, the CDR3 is TGTGCCAGCAGACGACTAGCGGGAGGGCCAGATACGCAGTATTTT. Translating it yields CASRRLAGGPDTQYF.

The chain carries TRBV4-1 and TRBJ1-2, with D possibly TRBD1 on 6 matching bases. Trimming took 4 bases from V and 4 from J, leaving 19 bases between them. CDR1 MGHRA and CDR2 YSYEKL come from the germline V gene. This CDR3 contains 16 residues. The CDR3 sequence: CASSRAGTPTLYGYTF. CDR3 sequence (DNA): TGCGCCAGCAGCCGAGCCGGGACACCGACACTCTATGGCTACACCTTC.

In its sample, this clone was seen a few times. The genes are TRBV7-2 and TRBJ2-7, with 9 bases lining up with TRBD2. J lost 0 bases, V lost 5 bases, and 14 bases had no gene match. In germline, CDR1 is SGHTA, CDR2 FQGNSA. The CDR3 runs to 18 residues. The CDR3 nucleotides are TGTGCCAGCAGCCTACCCCCGGGACTAGCCTCGAGCTCCTACGAGCAGTACTTC. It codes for CASSLPPGLASSSYEQYF.

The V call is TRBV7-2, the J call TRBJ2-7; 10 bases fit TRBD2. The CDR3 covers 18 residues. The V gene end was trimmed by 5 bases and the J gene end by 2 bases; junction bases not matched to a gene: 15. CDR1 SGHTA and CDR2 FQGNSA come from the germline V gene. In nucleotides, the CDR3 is TGTGCCAGCAGCAAAACTAGCGGGACCAGACTGTTAACCTACGAGCAGTACTTC. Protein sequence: CASSKTSGTRLLTYEQYF.

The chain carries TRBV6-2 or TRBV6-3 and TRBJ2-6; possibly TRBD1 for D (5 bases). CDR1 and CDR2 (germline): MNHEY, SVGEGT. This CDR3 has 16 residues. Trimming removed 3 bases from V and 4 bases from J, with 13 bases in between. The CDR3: CASSYPGKAGANVLTF. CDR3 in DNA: TGTGCCAGCAGTTATCCAGGGAAGGCCGGGGCCAACGTCCTGACTTTC.